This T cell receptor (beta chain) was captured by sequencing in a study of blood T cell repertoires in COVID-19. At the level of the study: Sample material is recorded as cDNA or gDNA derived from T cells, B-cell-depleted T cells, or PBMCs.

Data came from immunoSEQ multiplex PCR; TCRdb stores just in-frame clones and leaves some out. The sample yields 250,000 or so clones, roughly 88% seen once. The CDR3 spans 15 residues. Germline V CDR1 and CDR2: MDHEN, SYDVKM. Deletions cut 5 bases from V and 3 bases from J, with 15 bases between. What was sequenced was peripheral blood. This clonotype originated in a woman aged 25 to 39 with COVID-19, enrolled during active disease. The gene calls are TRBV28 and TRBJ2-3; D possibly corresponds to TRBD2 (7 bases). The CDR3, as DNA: TGTGCCAGCAGTCTGAGGGGGGGGATTACAGATACGCAGTATTTT. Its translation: CASSLRGGITDTQYF.